The TCR beta chain under discussion was sequenced for a study of cytomegalovirus exposure and HLA in healthy donors. Study outcomes and limitations: Presence/absence results assume similar sequencing depth per donor, which may not hold. DRB1 had the most TCR associations and HLA-C the fewest, a later analysis found, with rates varying by HLA locus. The productive fraction for most TCR beta V segments was about 87% or about 30% in an earlier analysis.

The V end lost 2 bases, the J end lost 5 bases, and 13 bases lay between the germline ends. Germline loops: CDR1 SGHTA, CDR2 FQGTGA. The CDR3 covers 14 residues. Researchers ran the PCR with 60 Vbeta and 13 Jbeta primers. Produced via immunoSEQ multiplex PCR; TCRdb's table is partial and in-frame only. The sample holds tens of thousands of clones, about three quarters seen once. Notes on this clone: Its antigen is undetermined.

The source material was PBMCs. This clonotype was sampled from a male donor in good health and CMV-seropositive. V gene TRBV7-3 combines with J gene TRBJ2-7, with D possibly matching TRBD1 (6 bases). Written as DNA, the CDR3 is TGTGCCAGCAGCTTAGAACAGGGACCCCACGAGCAGTACTTC. This gives the protein CASSLEQGPHEQYF.